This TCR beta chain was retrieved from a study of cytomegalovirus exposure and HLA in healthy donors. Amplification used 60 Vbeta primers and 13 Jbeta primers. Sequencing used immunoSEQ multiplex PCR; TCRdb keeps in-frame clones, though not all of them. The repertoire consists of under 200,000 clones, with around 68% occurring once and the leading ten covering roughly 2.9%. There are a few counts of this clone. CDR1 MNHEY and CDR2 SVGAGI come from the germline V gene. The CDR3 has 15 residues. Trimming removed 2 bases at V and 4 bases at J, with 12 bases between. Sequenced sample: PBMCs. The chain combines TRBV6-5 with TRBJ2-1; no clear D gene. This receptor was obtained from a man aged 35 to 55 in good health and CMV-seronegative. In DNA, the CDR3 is TGTGCCAGCAGTTACAAATACCCGAGGTACAATGAGCAGTTCTTC. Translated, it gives CASSYKYPRYNEQFF.